The 10 T cell receptor beta chains in this list originate from one sample, sequenced in a study of long-term antiretroviral therapy in people with HIV. Running of the v3.0 immunoSEQ assay took place at survey level. Here immunoSEQ multiplex PCR was the method, and the copy in TCRdb shows in-frame clones only, minus some. The sample records around 21,000 clones, roughly 87% being singletons. The sequencing here drew on unsorted PBMCs, taken 0.2 years before starting antiretroviral therapy. These receptors all stem from a man aged 18 to 29 with HIV.

The CDR3: CASSPSAERNYGYTF. CDR3 in DNA: TGTGCCAGCAGCCCCTCCGCAGAGAGGAACTATGGCTACACCTTC. V gene TRBV7-9 combines with J gene TRBJ1-2; D unresolved. V dropped 5 bases and J dropped 2 bases, with 15 bases sitting between them. This CDR3 spans 15 amino acids. Looked up from germline, CDR1 is SEHNR and CDR2 is FQNEAQ (reference sequence). Full variable domain (remainder filled in from reference TRBV7-9 and TRBJ1-2): DTGVSQNPRHKITKRGQNVTFRCDPISEHNRLYWYRQTLGQGPEFLTYFQNEAQLEKSRLLSDRFSAERPKGSFSTLEIQRTEQGDSAMYLCASSPSAERNYGYTFGSGTRLTVV.

The V call is TRBV7-9, the J call TRBJ2-7, with TRBD2 identical over 13 bases. In germline, CDR1 is SEHNR, CDR2 FQNEAQ (reference sequence). The length of the CDR3 is 16 residues. V was pared by 4 bases and J by 7 bases, with 10 bases of the junction left unmatched. The CDR3 here is CASSSSLAGGPGEQYF. CDR3 coding DNA: TGTGCCAGCAGCTCGTCACTAGCGGGAGGGCCGGGGGAGCAGTACTTC.

The genes are TRBV7-9 and TRBJ1-6, with 7 positions matching TRBD1. The V gene's germline CDR1 is SEHNR and CDR2 FQNEAQ (reference sequence). V lost 2 bases, J lost 6 bases, and 13 bases stayed unmatched. The CDR3 is 18 amino acids. CDR3 in amino acids: CASSLHTTYRDSNSPLHF. The DNA for the CDR3 is TGTGCCAGCAGCTTACACACCACCTACCGGGACAGTAATTCACCCCTCCACTTT.

The chain joins TRBV19 to TRBJ1-2; 7 bases map to TRBD1. Unmatched junction bases numbered 10, after V lost 6 bases and J lost 0 bases. The CDR3 totals 16 residues. CDR1 and CDR2 (germline): LNHDA, SQIVND (reference sequence). The DNA of the CDR3 is TGTGCCAGTAGAGGACAGGCGCTCGCGGCTAACTATGGCTACACCTTC. Translated: CASRGQALAANYGYTF.

Here the CDR3 DNA reads TGTGCCGGGGGACAGGGAACGAACACTGAAGCTTTCTTT. Residues: CAGGQGTNTEAFF. The chain employs TRBV10-3 and TRBJ1-1; 9 nucleotides line up with TRBD1. V trimming: 11 bases; J trimming: 1 base; junction bases outside the gene matches: 5. Germline V CDR1 and CDR2: ENHRY, SYGVKD. The CDR3 contains 13 residues.

The chain is built from TRBV5-1 and TRBJ2-7; 8 nucleotides align to TRBD1. The CDR3 consists of 15 residues. The ends lost 4 bases at V and 3 bases at J; junction bases unmatched: 9. Germline CDR1 reads SGHRS; CDR2 reads YFSETQ. The CDR3 nucleotides read TGCGCCAGCAGCAAGGACAGGGTGGGCGTCTACGAGCAGTACTTC. Translating it yields CASSKDRVGVYEQYF. Combining the CDR3 with reference TRBV5-1 and TRBJ2-7 gives the whole variable domain KAGVTQTPRYLIKTRGQQVTLSCSPISGHRSVSWYQQTPGQGLQFLFEYFSETQRNKGNFPGRFSGRQFSNSRSEMNVSTLELGDSALYLCASSKDRVGVYEQYFGPGTRLTVT.

This clone is categorized as large. The rearrangement links TRBV9 to TRBJ2-5, with D hard to call. Trimming removed 3 bases at V and 8 bases at J, with 5 bases between. Germline values: CDR1 SGDLS, CDR2 YYNGEE. The CDR3 length is 10 residues. Here the CDR3 DNA reads TGTGCCAGCAGCGGGGAAACCCAGTACTTC. This sequence encodes CASSGETQYF.

The chain joins TRBV7-8 to TRBJ2-1; 7 bases are shared with TRBD1. The germline V gene encodes CDR1 SGHVS and CDR2 FQNEAQ. There are 15 residues in the CDR3. J gave up 6 bases and V 3 bases, and 8 bases lay outside the gene matches. The CDR3 DNA reads TGTGCCAGCAGCTTCGACAGGGAATCAATCAATGAGCAGTTCTTC. It codes for CASSFDRESINEQFF.

This chain uses TRBV9 with TRBJ1-5, with D tentatively TRBD1 (6 bases). The CDR3 loop spans 15 amino acids. Trimming shortened V by 4 bases and J by 1 base, and 12 bases separated the two germline ends. Germline V gene lookup returns CDR1 SGDLS and CDR2 YYNGEE. The CDR3 sequence is CASSNREGSNQPQHF. Here the CDR3 DNA reads TGTGCCAGCAGCAACAGGGAAGGGAGCAATCAGCCCCAGCATTTT.

This clone was found a few times. This chain connects TRBV28 to TRBJ1-2; D is ambiguous. The CDR3 covers 12 residues. Trimming stripped 7 bases from V and 4 bases from J, with 10 bases between. The germline gives CDR1 MDHEN, CDR2 SYDVKM. The CDR3 nucleotides read TGTGCCAGCACCCGGGGAGGCTATGGCTACACCTTC. Translation: CASTRGGYGYTF.